This is a list of T cell receptor beta chains from one sample in a study of blood T cell repertoires in COVID-19. Measured with immunoSEQ multiplex PCR; TCRdb has only the in-frame clones, and not every one. This table holds around 250,000 clones, 80% to 90% found once. Sequencing was done on a sample of PBMCs or T cells enriched from blood (not recorded which). The receptors stem from a woman in her forties or fifties who had been exposed to COVID-19. The CDR3 runs from the conserved cysteine through the conserved F or W. The D gene is left open where the match is weak. A row's size may be missing; if present it is once, few, many or a size class.

TRBJ2-5,TRBV5-1,TRBD1,NA,CASSPGQGKETQYF,TGCGCCAGCAGCCCGGGACAGGGAAAAGAGACCCAGTACTTC
TRBJ1-2,TRBV19,TRBD1,NA,CASSPDREHGYTF,TGTGCCAGTAGCCCGGACAGGGAGCATGGCTACACCTTC
TRBJ2-5,TRBV6-2/TRBV6-3,NA,NA,CASSLIQETQYF,TGTGCCAGCAGTCTTATCCAAGAGACCCAGTACTTC
TRBJ1-6,TRBV5-6,NA,NA,CASSFVAADNSPLHF,TGTGCCAGCAGCTTCGTAGCCGCCGATAATTCACCCCTCCACTTT
TRBJ2-7,TRBV10-1,NA,NA,CASSLETSYEQYF,TGCGCCAGCTCCCTGGAGACTTCCTACGAGCAGTACTTC
TRBJ1-2,TRBV19,NA,once,CASSGYGYTF,TGTGCCAGTTCAGGGTATGGCTACACCTTC
TRBJ2-5,TRBV30,TRBD1,NA,CAWSVLDRGQETQYF,TGTGCCTGGAGTGTCCTGGACAGGGGACAAGAGACCCAGTACTTC
TRBJ2-1,TRBV4-2,TRBD1,NA,CASSIDRGRYNEQFF,TGTGCCAGCAGCATCGACAGGGGGCGCTACAATGAGCAGTTCTTC
TRBJ1-1,TRBV11-1,TRBD1,NA,CASSLFQGARTEAFF,TGTGCCAGCAGCTTATTCCAGGGGGCAAGGACTGAAGCTTTCTTT
TRBJ1-1,TRBV10-2,NA,NA,CASSPRVNTEAFF,TGCGCCAGCAGCCCCAGGGTGAACACTGAAGCTTTCTTT
TRBJ2-3,TRBV19,TRBD2,NA,CASSPVAGGMTDTQYF,TGTGCCAGTAGTCCCGTAGCGGGGGGGATGACAGATACGCAGTATTTT
TRBJ1-5,TRBV7-9,NA,NA,CASSSNRGNQPQHF,TGTGCCAGCAGCTCCAACCGGGGCAATCAGCCCCAGCATTTT
TRBJ1-1,TRBV28,NA,NA,CASSPPQGSLAEAFF,TGTGCCAGCAGTCCCCCCCAGGGGTCGTTGGCTGAAGCTTTCTTT
TRBJ1-6,TRBV19,NA,NA,CASNEHLNSPLHF,TGTGCCAGTAATGAACACCTGAATTCACCCCTCCACTTT
TRBJ2-2,TRBV7-3,NA,once,CASSPTWGRGTGELFF,TGTGCCAGCAGCCCCACGTGGGGGCGCGGAACCGGGGAGCTGTTTTTT
TRBJ2-3,TRBV12-3/TRBV12-4,NA,NA,CASGTGETDTQYF,TGTGCCAGCGGCACAGGTGAAACAGATACGCAGTATTTT
TRBJ1-2,TRBV27,TRBD1,few,CASRSLAGQGLPDTF,TGTGCCAGCAGGAGCCTCGCCGGACAGGGCCTCCCAGACACCTTC
TRBJ2-7,TRBV5-1,TRBD2,NA,CASSSLTSGDTYEQYF,TGCGCCAGCAGCTCATTGACTAGCGGGGACACCTACGAGCAGTACTTC
TRBJ1-1,TRBV5-1,NA,NA,CASSLETVRQAFF,TGCGCCAGCAGCTTGGAGACAGTTCGACAAGCTTTCTTT
TRBJ1-3,TRBV28,TRBD1,NA,CASTTDRDGGNTIYF,TGTGCCAGCACCACGGACAGGGATGGTGGAAACACCATATATTTT
TRBJ1-3,TRBV11-2,TRBD1,NA,CASSEDRGLNTGNTIYF,TGTGCCAGCAGCGAAGACAGGGGCCTGAACACTGGAAACACCATATATTTT
TRBJ2-3,TRBV18,NA,NA,CASSPPRQSGEQYF,TGTGCCAGCTCACCACCGCGGCAGTCTGGCGAGCAGTATTTT
TRBJ1-6,TRBV5-1,NA,NA,CASSLGGGAYESPLHF,TGCGCCAGCAGCTTGGGCGGAGGGGCTTACGAATCACCCCTCCACTTT
TRBJ2-3,TRBV10-3,NA,NA,CAISDRRSSTDTQYF,TGTGCCATCAGTGACAGGCGTTCTAGCACAGATACGCAGTATTTT
TRBJ1-2,TRBV18,TRBD1,NA,CASSPSGQGGGYTF,TGTGCCAGCTCACCGTCAGGACAGGGGGGAGGCTACACCTTC
TRBJ1-2,TRBV3-1/TRBV3-2,NA,NA,CASSQGGLGAVGYTF,TGTGCCAGCAGCCAAGGGGGCTTGGGGGCGGTTGGCTACACCTTC
TRBJ2-7,TRBV12-5,TRBD2,NA,CASGGTSAHSEQYF,TGTGCTAGTGGGGGGACTAGCGCGCATTCCGAGCAGTACTTC
TRBJ1-3,TRBV2,NA,few,CASSEQGARSGNTIYF,TGTGCCAGCAGCGAACAGGGTGCGCGCTCTGGAAACACCATATATTTT
TRBJ1-5,TRBV28,NA,NA,CASSLPMIWGRDNQPQHF,TGTGCCAGCAGTTTACCAATGATTTGGGGGCGCGACAATCAGCCCCAGCATTTT
TRBJ2-5,TRBV11-2,TRBD2,NA,CASSPQRRGAGGQETQYF,TGTGCCAGCAGCCCCCAGCGGCGAGGAGCGGGGGGACAAGAGACCCAGTACTTC
TRBJ1-5,TRBV6-5,NA,NA,CASKRFAEGNQPQHF,TGTGCCAGCAAGAGGTTCGCCGAGGGCAATCAGCCCCAGCATTTT
TRBJ1-5,TRBV3-1/TRBV3-2,NA,NA,CASSQRGSNQPQHF,TGTGCCAGCAGCCAAAGGGGTAGCAATCAGCCCCAGCATTTT
TRBJ2-7,TRBV5-6,TRBD1,NA,CASSSGTGPYEQYF,TGTGCCAGCAGCTCCGGGACAGGGCCCTACGAGCAGTACTTC
TRBJ2-1,TRBV7-3,NA,NA,CASSFSLAVSDEQFF,TGTGCCAGCAGCTTTAGCCTAGCCGTTTCGGATGAGCAGTTCTTC
TRBJ2-1,TRBV5-4,TRBD2,NA,CASSLRLAGGQEQFF,TGTGCCAGCAGCTTGCGCCTAGCGGGGGGCCAGGAGCAGTTCTTC
TRBJ1-1,TRBV18,TRBD1,NA,CASSPQDRGGEAFF,TGTGCCAGCTCACCCCAGGACAGGGGCGGTGAAGCTTTCTTT
TRBJ1-2,TRBV19,NA,NA,CASTSQGYYGYTF,TGTGCCAGTACCTCCCAGGGTTACTATGGCTACACCTTC
TRBJ1-2,TRBV12-3/TRBV12-4,TRBD1,once,CASGQGGGYTF,TGTGCCAGCGGCCAGGGGGGTGGCTACACCTTC
TRBJ2-5,TRBV5-6,NA,NA,CASSYGRQTQYF,TGTGCCAGCAGCTATGGGAGGCAGACCCAGTACTTC
TRBJ2-2,TRBV18,TRBD1,NA,CASSLQGDTGELFF,TGTGCCAGCTCTCTCCAGGGGGACACCGGGGAGCTGTTTTTT
TRBJ1-1,TRBV5-4,NA,NA,CASSLALRNTEAFF,TGTGCCAGCAGCTTGGCCCTGAGGAACACTGAAGCTTTCTTT
TRBJ2-3,TRBV5-4,NA,NA,CASSDPVQTNADTQYF,TGTGCCAGCAGCGACCCCGTACAGACTAACGCAGATACGCAGTATTTT
TRBJ2-1,TRBV5-4,TRBD1,NA,CASREGQAWNNEQFF,TGTGCCAGCAGGGAGGGACAGGCCTGGAACAATGAGCAGTTCTTC